What follows describes a single T cell receptor beta chain. Its antigen is currently unknown. This record comes from a study of graft-versus-host responses after intestinal transplantation. Background on the study: Induction using anti-thymocyte globulin, followed by tacrolimus and steroids for approximately 3 years, was given to all recipients.

Study-level results: Levels of circulating GvH clones at their peak were associated with early post-transplant HvG declines.

With V trimmed by 6 bases and J by 1 base, 4 bases remained unmatched. Germline V gene lookup returns CDR1 KGHSH and CDR2 LQKENI. This CDR3 spans 15 amino acids. Graft tissue was processed to release intraepithelial and lamina propria lymphocytes. TCRdb keeps only in-frame clones here, not all; method: immunoSEQ multiplex PCR. Seen here are about 2,000 clones, about 86% observed once, and the top ten hold 17%. The TCR originated in a human patient who received an intestinal transplant, so some T cells may come from the graft donor. This chain uses TRBV18 with TRBJ2-2; 8 nucleotides line up with TRBD1. The source material was ileum tissue, sampled almost 70 days after transplant. This CDR3 is CASSPDRGNTGELFF. As DNA, the CDR3 is TGTGCCAGCTCCCCCGACAGGGGGAACACCGGGGAGCTGTTTTTT.